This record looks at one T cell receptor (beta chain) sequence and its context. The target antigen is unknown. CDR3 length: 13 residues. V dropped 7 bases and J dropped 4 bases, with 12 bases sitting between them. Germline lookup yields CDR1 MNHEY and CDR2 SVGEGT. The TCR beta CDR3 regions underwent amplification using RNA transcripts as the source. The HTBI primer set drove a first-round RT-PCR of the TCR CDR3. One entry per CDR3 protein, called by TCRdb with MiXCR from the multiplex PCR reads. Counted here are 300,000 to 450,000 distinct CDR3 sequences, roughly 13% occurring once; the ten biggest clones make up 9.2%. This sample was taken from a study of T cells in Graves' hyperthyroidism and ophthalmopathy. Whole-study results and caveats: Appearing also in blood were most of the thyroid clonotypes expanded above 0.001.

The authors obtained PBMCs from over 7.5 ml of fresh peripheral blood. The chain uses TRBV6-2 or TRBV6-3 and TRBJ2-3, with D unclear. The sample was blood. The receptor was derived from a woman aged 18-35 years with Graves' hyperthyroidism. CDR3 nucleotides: TGTGCCAGCACTCATCAGCTGCCAGATACGCAGTATTTT. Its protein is CASTHQLPDTQYF.